This T cell receptor beta chain is drawn from a study of blood T cells in healthy people across ages. Notes on the study in general: Unsorted PBMCs ruled out conclusive naive versus antigen-experienced comparison.

This clonotype was found a few times. The antigen is undetermined. CDR3 size: 15 residues. The V gene's germline CDR1 is SQVTM and CDR2 ANQGSEA. Trimming pared 4 bases from V and 3 bases from J, leaving 16 bases between. With a J-beta primer mix and a sample-barcoded 5' primer, a second PCR ran about 6 to 11 cycles. TCRdb independently ran MiXCR on the 5' RACE reads; one entry per CDR3 protein. This sample has about 640,000 distinct CDR3 sequences; around 54% occur once, and the top ten carry 35% to 40%. V is TRBV29-1 and J is TRBJ2-1; maybe TRBD1 (6 bases). Source material: blood. This TCR derives from a man in his fifties or sixties in good health. CDR3 residues: CSVVGGRADYNEQFF. The CDR3 DNA reads TGCAGCGTTGTAGGGGGTAGAGCGGACTACAATGAGCAGTTCTTC.